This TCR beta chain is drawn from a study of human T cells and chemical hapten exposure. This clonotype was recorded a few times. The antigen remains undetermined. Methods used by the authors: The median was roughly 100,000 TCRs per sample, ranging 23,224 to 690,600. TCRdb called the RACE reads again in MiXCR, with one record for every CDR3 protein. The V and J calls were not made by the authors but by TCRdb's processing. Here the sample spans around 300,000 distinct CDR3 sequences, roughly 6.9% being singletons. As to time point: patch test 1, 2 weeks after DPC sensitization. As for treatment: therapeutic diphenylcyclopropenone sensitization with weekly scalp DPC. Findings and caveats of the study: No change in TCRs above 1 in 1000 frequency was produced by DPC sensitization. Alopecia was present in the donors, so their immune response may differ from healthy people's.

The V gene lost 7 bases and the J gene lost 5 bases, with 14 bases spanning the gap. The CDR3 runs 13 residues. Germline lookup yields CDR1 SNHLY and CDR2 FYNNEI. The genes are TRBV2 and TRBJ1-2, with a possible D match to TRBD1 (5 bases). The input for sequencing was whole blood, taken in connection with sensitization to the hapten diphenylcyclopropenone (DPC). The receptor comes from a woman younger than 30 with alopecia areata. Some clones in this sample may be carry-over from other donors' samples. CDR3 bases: TGTGCCAGCACTATAAGGGGAGGATATGGCTACACCTTC. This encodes CASTIRGGYGYTF. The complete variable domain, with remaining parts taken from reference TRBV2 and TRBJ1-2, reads EPEVTQTPSHQVTQMGQEVILRCVPISNHLYFYWYRQILGQKVEFLVSFYNNEISEKSEIFDDQFSVERPDGSNFTLKIRSTKLEDSAMYFCASTIRGGYGYTFGSGTRLTVV.